This T cell receptor (beta chain) stems from a study of monozygotic twins with inflammatory bowel disease. Findings of the study overall: Clonotype overlap with others was lower in IBD patients than in healthy twins, a difference that was greatest with disease activity.

The CDR3 contains 17 residues. The V gene's germline CDR1 is KGHSH and CDR2 LQKENI. TCRdb reprocessed the 5' RACE reads and reports one entry per CDR3 protein, with no DNA. The specimen's table records a few hundred thousand distinct CDR3 sequences. Note on this clonotype: Its antigen is unidentified.

The clonotype originates from a human donor with ulcerative colitis or Crohn's disease, or a healthy co-twin of an affected twin (not recorded which). Source material: blood. This sequence joins TRBV18 and TRBJ2-7; the TCRdb D gene call, TRBD1, has no DNA to confirm it. The CDR3 loop reads CASSPRVVSGRLYEQYF.